Only a few counts were recorded for the clone carrying this T cell receptor (beta chain). The antigen remains unidentified. The use of a sample-barcoded 5' primer and a J-beta primer mix characterized a second PCR of roughly 7 to 11 cycles. Unique molecular identifiers of 12 random nucleotides labeled each cDNA. All samples gave at least 2.5 million CDR3-containing paired-end reads. TCRdb recomputed calls from the 5' RACE reads with MiXCR, one row per CDR3 protein. In the table there are approximately 800,000 distinct CDR3 sequences, 20% to 30% of which are singletons. Germline lookup yields CDR1 SGHNT and CDR2 YYREEE (reference sequence). The CDR3 covers 15 residues. This specimen comes from a study of blood T cells in healthy people across ages. General study findings and limits: One million T cells yielded diversity estimates that were considered underestimates.

Another study also made use of these data, one on T cells of mothers and their children. As that study records: Researchers report slightly higher, though non-significant, overlap in related mother-child pairs than in unrelated pairs.

This clonotype originated in a boy aged 5-17 years in good health. Material: blood. The chain recombines TRBV5-4 with TRBJ2-5; 9 bases match TRBD1. The J call may be faulty, since TRBJ2-1 better matches the DNA end. CDR3 in amino acids: CASSSTGTGRSEQFF. The CDR3 DNA sequence: TGTGCCAGCAGCTCAACCGGGACAGGGCGCAGTGAGCAGTTCTTC.